This TCR beta chain comes out of a study of blood T cell repertoires in COVID-19. Study-wide context: The United States, Italy and Spain were the sources of the acute and convalescent COVID-19 samples.

A few counts support this clone. Trimming cost V 1 base and J 3 bases, with 15 bases left between them. There are 16 residues in the CDR3. The germline V gene encodes CDR1 MNHNS and CDR2 SASEGT. Repertoires were generated with immunoSEQ multiplex PCR, while TCRdb's copy carries only in-frame clones and drops some. Found here are some 270,000 clones, around 86% of them singletons; the top ten hold about 1.6%. This receptor was taken from a woman between 55 and 75 years old who had recovered from COVID-19. Source material: peripheral blood. The chain couples TRBV6-1 to TRBJ1-1; maybe TRBD1 (6 bases). In DNA form, the CDR3 reads TGTGCCAGCAGTGAAGTTATCAGGGGCGCGGACACTGAAGCTTTCTTT. It is translated as CASSEVIRGADTEAFF.